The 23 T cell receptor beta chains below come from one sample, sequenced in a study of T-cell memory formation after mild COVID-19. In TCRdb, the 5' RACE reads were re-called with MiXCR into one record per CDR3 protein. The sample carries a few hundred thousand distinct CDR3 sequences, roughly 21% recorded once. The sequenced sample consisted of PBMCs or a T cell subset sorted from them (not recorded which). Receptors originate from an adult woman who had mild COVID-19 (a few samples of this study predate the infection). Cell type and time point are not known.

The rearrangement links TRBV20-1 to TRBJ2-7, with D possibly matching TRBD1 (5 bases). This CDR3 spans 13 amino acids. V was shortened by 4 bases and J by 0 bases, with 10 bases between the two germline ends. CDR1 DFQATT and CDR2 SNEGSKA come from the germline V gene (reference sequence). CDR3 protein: CSAISTVSYEQYF. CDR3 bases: TGCAGTGCTATATCGACAGTCTCCTACGAGCAGTACTTC.

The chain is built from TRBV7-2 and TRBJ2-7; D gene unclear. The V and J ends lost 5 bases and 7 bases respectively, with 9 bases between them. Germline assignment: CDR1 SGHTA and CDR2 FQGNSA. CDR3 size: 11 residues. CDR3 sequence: CASSRREEQYF. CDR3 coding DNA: TGTGCCAGCAGCCGAAGAGAGGAGCAGTACTTC.

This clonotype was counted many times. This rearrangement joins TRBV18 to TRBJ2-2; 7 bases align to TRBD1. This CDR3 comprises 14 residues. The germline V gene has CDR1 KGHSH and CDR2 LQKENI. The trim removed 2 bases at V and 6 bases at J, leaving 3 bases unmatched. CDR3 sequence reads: CASSPATGSGELFF. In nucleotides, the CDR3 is TGTGCCAGCTCACCAGCGACAGGGTCCGGGGAGCTGTTTTTT.

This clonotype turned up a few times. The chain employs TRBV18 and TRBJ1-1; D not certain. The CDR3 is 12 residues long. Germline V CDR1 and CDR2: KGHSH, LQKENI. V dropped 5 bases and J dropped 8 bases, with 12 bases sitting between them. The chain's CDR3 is CASSIVPPEAFF. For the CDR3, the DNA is TGTGCCAGCTCAATCGTGCCCCCCGAAGCTTTCTTT.

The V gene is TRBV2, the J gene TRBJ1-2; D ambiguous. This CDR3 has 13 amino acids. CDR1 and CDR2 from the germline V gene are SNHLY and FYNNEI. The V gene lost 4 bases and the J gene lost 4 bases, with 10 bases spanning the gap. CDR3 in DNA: TGTGCCAGCAGTGCTCAAGTTTCCTATGGCTACACCTTC. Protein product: CASSAQVSYGYTF.

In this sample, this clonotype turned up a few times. CDR3 region: CASSQERHRTPVAYEQYF. The CDR3 DNA is TGCGCCAGCAGCCAAGAAAGACACCGTACCCCAGTGGCATACGAGCAGTACTTC. The chain recombines TRBV4-1 with TRBJ2-7; D gene unclear. The CDR3 consists of 18 residues. Germline-derived CDR1 and CDR2 are MGHRA and YSYEKL. V was shortened by 0 bases and J by 4 bases, with 22 bases between the two germline ends.

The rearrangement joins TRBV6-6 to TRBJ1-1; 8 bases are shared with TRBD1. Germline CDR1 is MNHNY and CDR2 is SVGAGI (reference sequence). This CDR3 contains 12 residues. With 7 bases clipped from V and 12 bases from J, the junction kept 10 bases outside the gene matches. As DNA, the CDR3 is TGTGCCAGCAACGAGGCGGACAGGGTAACTTTCTTT. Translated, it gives CASNEADRVTFF.

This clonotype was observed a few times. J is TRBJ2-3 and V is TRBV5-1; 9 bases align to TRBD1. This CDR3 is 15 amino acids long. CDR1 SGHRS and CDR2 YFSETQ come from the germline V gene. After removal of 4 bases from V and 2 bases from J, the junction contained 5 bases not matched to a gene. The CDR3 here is CASSIGTGNTDTQYF. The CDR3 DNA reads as TGCGCCAGCAGCATCGGGACAGGGAACACAGATACGCAGTATTTT.

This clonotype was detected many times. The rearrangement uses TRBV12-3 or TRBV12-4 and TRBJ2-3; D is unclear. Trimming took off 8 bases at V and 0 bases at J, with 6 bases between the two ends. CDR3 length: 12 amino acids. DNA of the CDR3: TGTGCCAGCCTAGAAAGCACAGATACGCAGTATTTT. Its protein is CASLESTDTQYF.

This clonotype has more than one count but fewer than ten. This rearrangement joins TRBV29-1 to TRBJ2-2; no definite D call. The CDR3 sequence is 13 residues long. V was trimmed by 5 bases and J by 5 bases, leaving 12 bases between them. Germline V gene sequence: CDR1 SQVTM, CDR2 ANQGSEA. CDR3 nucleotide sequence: TGCAGCGTTTCTCAGAAGTTTACCGGGGAGCTGTTTTTT. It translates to CSVSQKFTGELFF.

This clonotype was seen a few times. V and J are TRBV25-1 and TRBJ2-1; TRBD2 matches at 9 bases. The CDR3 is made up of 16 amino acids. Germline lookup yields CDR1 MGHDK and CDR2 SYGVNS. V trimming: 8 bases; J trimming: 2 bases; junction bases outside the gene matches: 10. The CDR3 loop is CASDRVAGGPYNEQFF. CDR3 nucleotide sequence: TGTGCCAGCGACCGGGTTGCGGGAGGGCCCTACAATGAGCAGTTCTTC.

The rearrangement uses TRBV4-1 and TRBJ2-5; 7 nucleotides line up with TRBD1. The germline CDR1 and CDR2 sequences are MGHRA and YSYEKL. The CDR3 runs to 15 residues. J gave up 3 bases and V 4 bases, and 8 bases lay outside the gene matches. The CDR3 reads CASSRDPGTEETQYF. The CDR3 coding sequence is TGCGCCAGCAGCCGAGACCCTGGGACAGAAGAGACCCAGTACTTC.

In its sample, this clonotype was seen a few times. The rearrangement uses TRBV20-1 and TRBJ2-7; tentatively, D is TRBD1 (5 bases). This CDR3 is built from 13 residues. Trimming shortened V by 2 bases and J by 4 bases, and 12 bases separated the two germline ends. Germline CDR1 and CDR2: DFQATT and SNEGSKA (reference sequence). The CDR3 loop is CSARHQGGYEQYF. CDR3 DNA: TGCAGTGCTAGACATCAGGGTGGGTACGAGCAGTACTTC.

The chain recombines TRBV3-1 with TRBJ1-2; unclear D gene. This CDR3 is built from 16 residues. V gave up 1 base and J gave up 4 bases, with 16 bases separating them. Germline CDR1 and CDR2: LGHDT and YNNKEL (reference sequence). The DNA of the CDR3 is TGTGCCAGCAGCCAAGCTCCCATTTCAAGCGGCTATGGCTACACCTTC. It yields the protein CASSQAPISSGYGYTF. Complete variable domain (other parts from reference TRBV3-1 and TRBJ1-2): DTAVSQTPKYLVTQMGNDKSIKCEQNLGHDTMYWYKQDSKKFLKIMFSYNNKELIINETVPNRFSPKSPDKAHLNLHINSLELGDSAVYFCASSQAPISSGYGYTFGSGTRLTVV.

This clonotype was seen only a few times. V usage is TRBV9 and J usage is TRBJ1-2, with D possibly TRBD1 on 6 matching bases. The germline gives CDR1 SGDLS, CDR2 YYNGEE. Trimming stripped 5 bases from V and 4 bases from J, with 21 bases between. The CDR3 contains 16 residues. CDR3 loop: CASSPLVIGQSYGYTF. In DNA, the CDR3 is TGTGCCAGCAGTCCGTTGGTTATAGGACAGTCCTATGGCTACACCTTC.

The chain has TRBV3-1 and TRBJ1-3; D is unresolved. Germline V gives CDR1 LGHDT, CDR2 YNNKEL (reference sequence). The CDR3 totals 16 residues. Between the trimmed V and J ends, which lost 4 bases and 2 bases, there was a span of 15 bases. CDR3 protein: CASSPSFRGAGNTIYF. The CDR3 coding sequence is TGTGCCAGCAGCCCGAGTTTCCGGGGTGCTGGAAACACCATATATTTT. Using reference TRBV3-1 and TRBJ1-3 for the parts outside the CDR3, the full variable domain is DTAVSQTPKYLVTQMGNDKSIKCEQNLGHDTMYWYKQDSKKFLKIMFSYNNKELIINETVPNRFSPKSPDKAHLNLHINSLELGDSAVYFCASSPSFRGAGNTIYFGEGSWLTVV.

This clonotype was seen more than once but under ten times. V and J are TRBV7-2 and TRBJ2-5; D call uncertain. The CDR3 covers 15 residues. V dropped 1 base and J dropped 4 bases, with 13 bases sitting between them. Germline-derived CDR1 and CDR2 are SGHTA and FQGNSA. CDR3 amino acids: CASSLGSPTGETQYF. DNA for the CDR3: TGTGCCAGCAGCTTAGGGAGCCCGACGGGAGAGACCCAGTACTTC.

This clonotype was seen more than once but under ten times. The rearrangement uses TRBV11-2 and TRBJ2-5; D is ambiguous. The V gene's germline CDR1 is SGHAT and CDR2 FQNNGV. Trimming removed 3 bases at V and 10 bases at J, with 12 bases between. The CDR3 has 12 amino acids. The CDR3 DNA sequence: TGTGCCAGCAGCTTTGCGTCTGAGGACCAGTACTTC. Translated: CASSFASEDQYF.

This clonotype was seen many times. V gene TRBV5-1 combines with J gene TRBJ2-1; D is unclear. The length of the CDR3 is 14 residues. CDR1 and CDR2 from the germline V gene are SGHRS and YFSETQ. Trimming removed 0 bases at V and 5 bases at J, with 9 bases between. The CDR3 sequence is CASSLVDRNNEQFF. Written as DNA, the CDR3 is TGCGCCAGCAGCTTGGTGGACCGGAACAATGAGCAGTTCTTC. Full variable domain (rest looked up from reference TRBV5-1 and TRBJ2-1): KAGVTQTPRYLIKTRGQQVTLSCSPISGHRSVSWYQQTPGQGLQFLFEYFSETQRNKGNFPGRFSGRQFSNSRSEMNVSTLELGDSALYLCASSLVDRNNEQFFGPGTRLTVL.

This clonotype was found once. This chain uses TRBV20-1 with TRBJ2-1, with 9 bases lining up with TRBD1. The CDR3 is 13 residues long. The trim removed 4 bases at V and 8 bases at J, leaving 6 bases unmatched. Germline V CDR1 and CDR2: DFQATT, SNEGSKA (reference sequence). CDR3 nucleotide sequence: TGCAGTGCTAAGGGGACAGGGTTGGATGAGCAGTTCTTC. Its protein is CSAKGTGLDEQFF.

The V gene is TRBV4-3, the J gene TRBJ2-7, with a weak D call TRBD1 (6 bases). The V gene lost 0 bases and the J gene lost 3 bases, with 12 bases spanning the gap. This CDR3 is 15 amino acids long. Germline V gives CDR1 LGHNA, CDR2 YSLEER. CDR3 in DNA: TGCGCCAGCAGCCAAGATACCGGACAGAGCTACGAGCAGTACTTC. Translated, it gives CASSQDTGQSYEQYF.

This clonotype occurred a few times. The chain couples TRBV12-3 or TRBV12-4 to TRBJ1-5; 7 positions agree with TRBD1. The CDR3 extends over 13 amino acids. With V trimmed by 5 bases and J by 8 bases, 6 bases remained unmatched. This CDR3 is CASSITQGEPQHF. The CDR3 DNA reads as TGTGCCAGCAGTATAACCCAGGGGGAGCCCCAGCATTTT.

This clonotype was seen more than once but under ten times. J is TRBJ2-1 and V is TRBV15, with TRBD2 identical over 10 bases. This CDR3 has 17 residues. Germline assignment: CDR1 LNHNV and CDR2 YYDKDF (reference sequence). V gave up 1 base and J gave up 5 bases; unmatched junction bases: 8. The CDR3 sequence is CATSRVGSGRIHNEQFF. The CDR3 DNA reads TGTGCCACCAGCAGAGTTGGTAGCGGGAGGATCCACAATGAGCAGTTCTTC.